This entry lists 17 T cell receptor beta chains sequenced from one sample in a study of monozygotic twins with inflammatory bowel disease. Reprocessing the 5' RACE reads, TCRdb reports a single entry for every CDR3 protein and omits DNA. The specimen's table records 140,000 to 150,000 distinct CDR3 sequences. Sequencing used blood. These receptors were taken from a human donor with ulcerative colitis or Crohn's disease, or a healthy co-twin of an affected twin (not recorded which).

This sequence joins TRBV9 and TRBJ1-2; lacking DNA, the TRBD1 call made by TCRdb goes unchecked. Germline values: CDR1 SGDLS, CDR2 YYNGEE. The length of the CDR3 is 14 residues. CDR3 sequence reads: CASSRGGINYGYTF.

The genes are TRBV27 and TRBJ2-7; TCRdb gives TRBD2 as the D gene, but with no DNA this cannot be confirmed. The CDR3 sequence is 14 residues long. From germline, CDR1 is MNHEY and CDR2 SMNVEV (reference sequence). Here the CDR3 reads CASSPGGGLNEQYF.

This chain links TRBV5-1 with TRBJ2-1; the D gene TCRdb calls, TRBD2, cannot be checked with no DNA. The CDR3 extends over 15 amino acids. Germline-derived CDR1 and CDR2 are SGHRS and YFSETQ. The chain's CDR3 is CASSLGGTRYNEQFF.

J is TRBJ2-7 and V is TRBV6-2 or TRBV6-3; lacking DNA, the TRBD2 call made by TCRdb goes unchecked. There are 13 residues in the CDR3. In germline, CDR1 is MNHEY, CDR2 SVGEGT. The CDR3 is CASSLATEREQYF.

The chain carries TRBV11-1 and TRBJ2-2. Germline CDR1 and CDR2: SGHAT and FQDESV (reference sequence). The length of the CDR3 is 16 residues. CDR3 amino acids: CASSLVLEPYTGELFF.

The V call is TRBV5-1, the J call TRBJ2-2. CDR3 length: 15 residues. Germline V gene lookup returns CDR1 SGHRS and CDR2 YFSETQ. This CDR3 reads CASSLDQAVAGELFF.

The chain is built from TRBV7-2 and TRBJ2-1; TCRdb gives TRBD2 as the D gene, but with no DNA this cannot be confirmed. This CDR3 comprises 12 residues. CDR1 is SGHTA and CDR2 is FQGNSA in the germline V gene. The CDR3 loop reads CASSPLAGGQFF. The variable domain in full, with the rest retrieved from reference TRBV7-2 and TRBJ2-1, is GAGVSQSPSNKVTEKGKDVELRCDPISGHTALYWYRQSLGQGLEFLIYFQGNSAPDKSGLPSDRFSAERTGGSVSTLTIQRTQQEDSAVYLCASSPLAGGQFFGPGTRLTVL.

This sequence joins TRBV29-1 and TRBJ2-1; the TCRdb D gene call, TRBD1, has no DNA to confirm it. Per the germline V gene, CDR1 is SQVTM and CDR2 is ANQGSEA. The CDR3 runs 11 residues. CDR3 sequence: CSGTHYNEQFF.

V gene TRBV12-3 or TRBV12-4 combines with J gene TRBJ1-2. The CDR3 runs to 14 residues. The CDR3 sequence: CASSFGGGNYGYTF.

The rearrangement joins TRBV10-3 to TRBJ1-1; TCRdb's D call, TRBD1, is unchecked because there is no DNA. This CDR3 has 15 residues. Germline loops: CDR1 ENHRY, CDR2 SYGVKD. This CDR3 is CAISESGTGLSEAFF.

V and J are TRBV28 and TRBJ1-5; TCRdb returns TRBD1, unconfirmable since there is no DNA. This CDR3 has 16 residues. Germline V lookup: CDR1 MDHEN, CDR2 SYDVKM. The CDR3 reads CASRNREWNGNQPQHF.

V gene TRBV7-9 combines with J gene TRBJ2-2; TCRdb proposes TRBD1, but this gene call is untestable without DNA. The CDR3 totals 11 residues. Germline lookup yields CDR1 SEHNR and CDR2 FQNEAQ (reference sequence). The CDR3 sequence is CASTRGGELFF.

The chain joins TRBV3-1 to TRBJ1-2. The CDR3 has 18 amino acids. Germline lookup yields CDR1 LGHDT and CDR2 YNNKEL (reference sequence). CDR3 amino acids: CASSQGTKMRQLNYGYTF.

The V call is TRBV15, the J call TRBJ2-7. CDR3 size: 16 residues. Per the germline V gene, CDR1 is LNHNV and CDR2 is YYDKDF (reference sequence). CDR3 sequence reads: CATSRDLGSVTYEQYF.

The genes are TRBV9 and TRBJ2-3. CDR3 length: 11 amino acids. Germline V gene sequence: CDR1 SGDLS, CDR2 YYNGEE. The CDR3 region is CASRNTDTQYF.

This chain uses TRBV28 with TRBJ1-2; with no DNA, the TCRdb D assignment of TRBD1 cannot be verified. The CDR3 runs 12 residues. Germline V CDR1 and CDR2: MDHEN, SYDVKM. The CDR3 spells CASSRLLYGYTF.

V gene TRBV7-2 combines with J gene TRBJ2-1; TCRdb returns TRBD1, unconfirmable since there is no DNA. Germline loops: CDR1 SGHTA, CDR2 FQGNSA. CDR3 length: 13 amino acids. The CDR3 loop reads CASKQGAYNEQFF.